A single sample is the source of the 5 T cell receptor beta chains below, sequenced in a study of T-cell memory formation after mild COVID-19 (dated by TCRdb to the early 2020s). Preparation of the library involved 5' RACE. Instrument used: Illumina NovaSeq 6000. TCRdb reprocessing: public reads trimmed at Q25 with fastp, clones called with MiXCR, in-frame beta chains kept. CDR3 protein duplicates are merged, each entry listing the most common genes and DNA. This sample gives 550,000 to 650,000 distinct CDR3 sequences in total; around 15% of them show up just once. Roughly 8.2% of the sample is in the top ten clones. The sample taken for sequencing was PBMCs or a T cell subset sorted from them (not recorded which). These receptors originate from an adult woman who had mild COVID-19 (a few samples of this study predate the infection). The sample titles of this study are shuffled in the database, so cell type and time point are left out; the donor was told from shared clones.

The chain carries TRBV6-2 or TRBV6-3 and TRBJ2-2; 7 nucleotides align to TRBD2. Germline V gene data show CDR1 as MNHEY and CDR2 as SVGEGT. The CDR3 consists of 15 residues. The V segment lost 2 bases and the J segment 0 bases; nucleotides outside the gene matches: 0. The CDR3 coding sequence is TGTGCCAGCAGTTACGCGGGAGCGAACACCGGGGAGCTGTTTTTT. Translating it yields CASSYAGANTGELFF.

V and J are TRBV7-3 and TRBJ1-2, with 7 bases fitting TRBD1. Looked up from germline, CDR1 is SGHTA and CDR2 is FQGTGA. The CDR3 runs 16 residues. Trimming at V came to 3 bases and at J to 3 bases, leaving 10 bases not matched to a gene. This chain's CDR3 is CASSFGQVLPYYGYTF. DNA for the CDR3: TGTGCCAGCAGCTTCGGACAGGTCCTCCCCTACTATGGCTACACCTTC. Complete variable domain (other parts from reference TRBV7-3 and TRBJ1-2): GAGVSQTPSNKVTEKGKYVELRCDPISGHTALYWYRQSLGQGPEFLIYFQGTGAADDSGLPNDRFFAVRPEGSVSTLKIQRTERGDSAVYLCASSFGQVLPYYGYTFGSGTRLTVV.

This clonotype was seen a single time. V and J are TRBV11-2 and TRBJ1-5; 7 nucleotides align to TRBD1. The ends lost 5 bases at V and 6 bases at J; junction bases unmatched: 16. The CDR3 runs to 17 residues. The germline CDR1 and CDR2 sequences are SGHAT and FQNNGV. CDR3 sequence reads: CASSEVGRGLQGQPQHF. DNA of the CDR3: TGTGCCAGCAGCGAAGTCGGTAGGGGGCTTCAAGGTCAGCCCCAGCATTTT.

The rearrangement uses TRBV7-2 and TRBJ1-1; 7 bases line up with TRBD1. V lost 3 bases, J lost 4 bases, and 14 bases stayed unmatched. The germline gives CDR1 SGHTA, CDR2 FQGNSA. CDR3 length: 17 amino acids. CDR3 amino acids: CASSFAGGKTFGTEAFF. For the CDR3, the DNA is TGTGCCAGCAGCTTCGCAGGGGGTAAAACCTTCGGCACTGAAGCTTTCTTT.

A few counts support this clonotype. The chain couples TRBV18 to TRBJ1-1, with TRBD1 as a possible D gene (6 bases). Germline CDR1 is KGHSH and CDR2 is LQKENI. V was trimmed by 6 bases and J by 2 bases, leaving 7 bases between them. CDR3 length: 12 amino acids. The CDR3 DNA is TGTGCCAGCTCGGGGGCAAACACTGAAGCTTTCTTT. Amino acids: CASSGANTEAFF. Full variable domain (missing parts from reference TRBV18 and TRBJ1-1): NAGVMQNPRHLVRRRGQEARLRCSPMKGHSHVYWYRQLPEEGLKFMVYLQKENIIDESGMPKERFSAEFPKEGPSILRIQQVVRGDSAAYFCASSGANTEAFFGQGTRLTVV.